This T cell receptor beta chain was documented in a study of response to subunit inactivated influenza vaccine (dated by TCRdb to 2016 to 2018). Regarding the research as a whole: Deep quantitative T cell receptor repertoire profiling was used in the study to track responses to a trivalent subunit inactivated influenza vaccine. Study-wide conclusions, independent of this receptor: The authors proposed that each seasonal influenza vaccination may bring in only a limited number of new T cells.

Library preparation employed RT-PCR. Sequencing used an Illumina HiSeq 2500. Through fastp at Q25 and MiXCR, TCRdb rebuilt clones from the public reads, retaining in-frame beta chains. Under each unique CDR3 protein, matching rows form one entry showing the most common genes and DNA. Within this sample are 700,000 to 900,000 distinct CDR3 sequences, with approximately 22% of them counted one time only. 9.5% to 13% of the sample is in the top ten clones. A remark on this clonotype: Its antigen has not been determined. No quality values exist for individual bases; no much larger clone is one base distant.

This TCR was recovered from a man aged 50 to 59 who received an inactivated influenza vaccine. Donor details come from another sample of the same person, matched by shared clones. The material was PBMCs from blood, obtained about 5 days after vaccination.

The DNA is TGTGCCAGCAATGCGAGCACAAGCTCCTACAATGAGCAGTTCTTC. Translated, it gives CASNASTSSYNEQFF. The V gene is TRBV2 and the J gene is TRBJ2-1; too little of a D gene remains to name it. As encoded in the germline V gene, CDR1 is SNHLY while CDR2 is FYNNEI. V lost 7 bases and J lost 0 bases; the stretch between them is 13 bases long. There are 15 amino acids in the CDR3, from cysteine to phenylalanine inclusive. Only the CDR3 portion is preserved as DNA: 45 bases, with reading frame beginning at the first base.